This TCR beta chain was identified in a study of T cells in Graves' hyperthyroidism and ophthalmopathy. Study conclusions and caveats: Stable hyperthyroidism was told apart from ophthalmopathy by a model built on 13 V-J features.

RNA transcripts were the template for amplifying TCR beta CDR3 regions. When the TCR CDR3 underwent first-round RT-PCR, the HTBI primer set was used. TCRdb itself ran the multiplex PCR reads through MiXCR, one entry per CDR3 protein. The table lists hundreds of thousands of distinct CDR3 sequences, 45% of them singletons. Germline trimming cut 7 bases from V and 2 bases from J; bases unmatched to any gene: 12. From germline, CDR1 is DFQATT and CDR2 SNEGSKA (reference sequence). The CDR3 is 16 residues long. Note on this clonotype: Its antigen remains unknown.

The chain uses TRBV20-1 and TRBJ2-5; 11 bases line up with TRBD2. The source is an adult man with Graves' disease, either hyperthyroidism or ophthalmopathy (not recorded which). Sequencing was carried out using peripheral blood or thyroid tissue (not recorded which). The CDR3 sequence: CSVRAGTSGVQETQYF. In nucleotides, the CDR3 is TGCAGTGTCAGGGCCGGGACTAGCGGAGTACAAGAGACCCAGTACTTC.